A selection of T cell receptor beta chains follows, all from one sample in a study of T-cell reconstitution after alpha-beta-depleted transplantation in children. From the PCR reads, TCRdb called clonotypes with MiXCR, one entry per CDR3 protein. The sample lists about 610,000 distinct CDR3 sequences, 8% to 11% occurring once. The starting material was PBMCs from the stem cell graft donor, obtained from the stem cell graft. The receptors originated from a human donor who donated a stem cell graft to a child with acute myeloid leukemia. CDR3s include the opening cysteine and the closing phenylalanine or tryptophan. D genes are given only for firm matches. Size tells how often a clone was seen (once, few, many) or the class of an expanded clone, and some rows leave it out.

TGTGCCAGCAGCTTAATCAGGCTAGTTGCCGGGGAGCTGTTTTTT	CASSLIRLVAGELFF	.	.	TRBV7-8	TRBJ2-2
TGTGCCACCAGCAGAGATCGTGGGGGGTGGGAGACCCAGTACTTC	CATSRDRGGWETQYF	.	.	TRBV15	TRBJ2-5
TGTGCCATCAGTGAACGGGACCTCTATGGCTACACCTTC	CAISERDLYGYTF	.	.	TRBV10-3	TRBJ1-2
TGCGCCAGCAGCTTGTCCAGCGGGGGGACCTACGAGCAGTACTTC	CASSLSSGGTYEQYF	.	TRBD2	TRBV5-1	TRBJ2-7
TGCGCCAGCAGCTTGGTAGCCCGAGCCTACGAGCAGTACTTC	CASSLVARAYEQYF	.	.	TRBV5-1	TRBJ2-7
TGTGCCAGCAGTTTGGGTTTCGGTCGGCCCCAGCATTTT	CASSLGFGRPQHF	.	.	TRBV12-3/TRBV12-4	TRBJ1-5
TGCAGCGTCCGGGGCATCTACGAGCAGTACTTC	CSVRGIYEQYF	few	.	TRBV29-1	TRBJ2-7
TGCGCCAGCAGGCCATCTGGGACTAGCGGCCCAAAGAGGGATACGCAGTATTTT	CASRPSGTSGPKRDTQYF	few	TRBD2	TRBV5-1	TRBJ2-3
TGTGCCAGCAGCTTTAGGGAAGGCATTCAGTACTTC	CASSFREGIQYF	.	.	TRBV7-9	TRBJ2-4
TGTGCCAGCTCACCACTTCCGACAGGGGGCTGGGAAGAGACCCAGTACTTC	CASSPLPTGGWEETQYF	.	TRBD1	TRBV18	TRBJ2-5
TGTGCCAGCTCTTCGGGGGGGGGGACGACTGAAGCTTTCTTT	CASSSGGGTTEAFF	.	.	TRBV6-1	TRBJ1-1
TGCAGTGCTCGAGAACTATTGGATACGCAGTATTTT	CSARELLDTQYF	few	.	TRBV20-1	TRBJ2-3
TGTGCCAGCGGGGGAGGCTGGGGGGAGTTCTTC	CASGGGWGEFF	few	.	TRBV25-1	TRBJ2-1
TGTGCCAGCAGCCTACCGATCGGGACAGCGGCACAAGAGACCCAGTACTTC	CASSLPIGTAAQETQYF	.	TRBD1	TRBV7-2	TRBJ2-5
TGCAGCGTGGGGACAGGGGGGGGCAATGAGCAGTTCTTC	CSVGTGGGNEQFF	many	TRBD1	TRBV29-1	TRBJ2-1
TGTGCCTGGGAAGAGGCGTATAATGAAAAACTGTTTTTT	CAWEEAYNEKLFF	few	.	TRBV30	TRBJ1-4
TGCGCCAGCAGCCAAGATCCGTTGGGGGGCTATGGCTACACCTTC	CASSQDPLGGYGYTF	.	.	TRBV4-3	TRBJ1-2
TGTGCCAGCAGTTACCCCCGGGGGGGGATCGATGAGCAGTTCTTC	CASSYPRGGIDEQFF	.	TRBD2	TRBV6-5	TRBJ2-1
TGTGCCACCAGCGGATACCTACAGGACCTCACAGATACGCAGTATTTT	CATSGYLQDLTDTQYF	.	.	TRBV15	TRBJ2-3
TGTGCCAGCCTAATTGGGGGCTATGGCTACACCTTC	CASLIGGYGYTF	.	.	TRBV28	TRBJ1-2
TGTGCCAGCAGCCAGGGGGTCTATGAAAAACTGTTTTTT	CASSQGVYEKLFF	many	.	TRBV3-1	TRBJ1-4
TGTGCCAGCAGCGAGCGGGAGGGTGTCTCAGATACGCAGTATTTT	CASSEREGVSDTQYF	many	TRBD2	TRBV7-3	TRBJ2-3
TGTGCCAGCAGCTCCGCCGGGACTATCGTCAATGAGCAGTTCTTC	CASSSAGTIVNEQFF	few	TRBD2	TRBV7-2	TRBJ2-1
TGCAGTGCTCATCCCCAGGGGGCGGCTGAAAAACTGTTTTTT	CSAHPQGAAEKLFF	.	TRBD1	TRBV20-1	TRBJ1-4
TGCAGTGCCCGTCGGCGCGGGAGGGCCGCAGAGAATGAGCAGTTCTTC	CSARRRGRAAENEQFF	many	TRBD2	TRBV20-1	TRBJ2-1
TGCAGTGCCGGCTCGAACTCCTACGAGCAGTACTTC	CSAGSNSYEQYF	many	.	TRBV20-1	TRBJ2-7
TGTGCCAGCAATTTGGCTTGGGGGAGCACTGAAGCTTTCTTT	CASNLAWGSTEAFF	few	.	TRBV12-3/TRBV12-4	TRBJ1-1
TGCAGTGCTAGAGTCGAGCCTGGGGGTGAGCAGTTCTTC	CSARVEPGGEQFF	.	.	TRBV20-1	TRBJ2-1
TGTGCCGGCAGCTCATTGGGCCTCGAGCAGTACTTC	CAGSSLGLEQYF	.	.	TRBV7-2	TRBJ2-7
TGTGCCAGCAGCTTAGTATCGGGGTTAGCCAAAAACATTCAGTACTTC	CASSLVSGLAKNIQYF	.	.	TRBV7-2	TRBJ2-4
TGCAGCGTTGGGTTCAGTCTGTATGAAGCTTTCTTT	CSVGFSLYEAFF	many	.	TRBV29-1	TRBJ1-1
TGTGCCAGCAGTGAATTGGGGGGGACACAAACCTGCTCCTATAATTCACCCCTCCACTTT	CASSELGGTQTCSYNSPLHF	.	.	TRBV25-1	TRBJ1-6
TGTGCCAGCAGCCCCGGGGCGCGGAACACTGAAGCTTTCTTT	CASSPGARNTEAFF	few	.	TRBV7-3	TRBJ1-1
TGTGCCAGCAGCAAATCCCTACTAGCGGGAGGTTCTCACGAGCAGTACTTC	CASSKSLLAGGSHEQYF	.	.	TRBV21-1	TRBJ2-7
TGTGCCAGCAGCCAAAATTTACAGGATAACACTGAAGCTTTCTTT	CASSQNLQDNTEAFF	.	.	TRBV3-1	TRBJ1-1
TGCGCCAGCAGCCAAGAGAGTGCAGACGCCTACGAGCAGTACTTC	CASSQESADAYEQYF	.	.	TRBV4-3	TRBJ2-7
TGTGCCAGCAGCCGGACAGGGGACACTTACAATGAGCAGTTCTTC	CASSRTGDTYNEQFF	few	TRBD1	TRBV6-1	TRBJ2-1
TGCAGCGTTGTTCCCTCGGGAGCGGGAGGGTTTGAGCAGTTCTTC	CSVVPSGAGGFEQFF	many	TRBD2	TRBV29-1	TRBJ2-1
TGTGCCAGCAGTGAATTTTTAGGAGGTGGTGCGGAGCAGTTCTTC	CASSEFLGGGAEQFF	.	.	TRBV25-1	TRBJ2-1
TGTGCCAGCAGGGTGGACAGGCCCAGGAACGAGCAGTACTTC	CASRVDRPRNEQYF	few	TRBD1	TRBV6-1	TRBJ2-7
TGTGCCACCCGGGACTATACCTACAATGAGCAGTTCTTC	CATRDYTYNEQFF	many	TRBD2	TRBV10-3	TRBJ2-1
TGCAGTGCTATAACTGACAGATACGAGCAGTACTTC	CSAITDRYEQYF	.	.	TRBV20-1	TRBJ2-7
TGTGCCAGCAGCCCCGCAGGCTTCTCCTACGAGCAGTACTTC	CASSPAGFSYEQYF	many	.	TRBV4-2	TRBJ2-7